This T cell receptor (beta chain) is drawn from a study of shared clonotypes between healthy human individuals. Study results and caveats: A generally larger estimated richness was seen in naive subsets than in memory subsets.

Comment on this clone: What it binds is unknown.

Generated by immunoSEQ multiplex PCR, the TCRdb table keeps only in-frame clones and is missing some. The sample records more than 900,000 clones, roughly 74% being singletons. Sequenced material: memory CD4+ T cells from PBMCs. Subset noted: CD45RA-negative fraction. This TCR was sampled from a man aged 18 to 30 in good health. Some clones in this sample may be carry-over from other donors' samples.

This CDR3 is CASSSSVDQPQHF. The CDR3 nucleotides read TGCGCCAGCAGCTCGTCTGTGGATCAGCCCCAGCATTTT. V usage is TRBV5-1 and J usage is TRBJ1-5; D not certain. The CDR3 length is 13 residues. Germline loops: CDR1 SGHRS, CDR2 YFSETQ. Deletions cut 3 bases from V and 5 bases from J, with 9 bases between.